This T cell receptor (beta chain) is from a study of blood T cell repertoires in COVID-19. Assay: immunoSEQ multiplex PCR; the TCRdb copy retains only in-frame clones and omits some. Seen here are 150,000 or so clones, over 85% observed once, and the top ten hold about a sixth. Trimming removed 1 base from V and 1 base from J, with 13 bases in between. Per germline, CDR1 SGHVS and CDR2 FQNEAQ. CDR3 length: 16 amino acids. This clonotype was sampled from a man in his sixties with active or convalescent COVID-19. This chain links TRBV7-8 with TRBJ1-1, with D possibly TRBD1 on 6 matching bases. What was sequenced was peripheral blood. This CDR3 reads CASSLGGPGSNTEAFF. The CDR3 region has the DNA TGTGCCAGCAGCTTAGGGGGGCCAGGCTCGAACACTGAAGCTTTCTTT.